The 21 T cell receptor beta chains below were found in one sample sequenced in a study of blood T cell repertoires in COVID-19. Some clones are missing from TCRdb's copy, which holds only in-frame ones; the method was immunoSEQ multiplex PCR. Here the sample spans 210,000 or so clones, roughly 88% being singletons. What was sequenced was peripheral blood. The receptors originated from a woman aged 40 to 49 who had recovered from COVID-19.

This chain links TRBV21-1 with TRBJ1-4. TRBV21-1 is shown as a pseudogene. CDR3 length: 16 amino acids. CDR3 sequence: CASSISSRWGNEKLFF. The CDR3 nucleotides are TGTGCCAGCAGCATATCTAGCAGGTGGGGTAATGAAAAACTGTTTTTT.

The V and J genes are TRBV9 and TRBJ1-1; D possibly corresponds to TRBD1 (5 bases). Germline CDR1 is SGDLS and CDR2 is YYNGEE. The germline V and J ends were trimmed by 3 bases and 0 bases, with 9 bases remaining between them. CDR3 size: 14 residues. The CDR3 nucleotides read TGTGCCAGCAGCGGCGACAGTCTGAACACTGAAGCTTTCTTT. This gives the protein CASSGDSLNTEAFF.

The V and J genes are TRBV19 and TRBJ2-7; D might be TRBD1 (5 bases). Trimming stripped 5 bases from V and 1 base from J, with 18 bases between. Germline V lookup: CDR1 LNHDA, CDR2 SQIVND (reference sequence). This CDR3 is built from 16 residues. The CDR3 region is CASSSSPGPGSYEQYF. As DNA, the CDR3 is TGTGCCAGTAGTTCCTCACCGGGCCCAGGGTCCTACGAGCAGTACTTC.

The V call is TRBV5-4, the J call TRBJ2-7; 9 nucleotides line up with TRBD2. V gave up 4 bases and J gave up 7 bases; unmatched junction bases: 15. Germline V gene lookup returns CDR1 SGHNT and CDR2 YYREEE (reference sequence). This CDR3 has 16 amino acids. CDR3 sequence (DNA): TGTGCCAGCAGCCCCGCATCTGCGGGAGGGCCGGGGGAGCAGTACTTC. Amino acids: CASSPASAGGPGEQYF.

This clone has only a few counts. This chain links TRBV5-6 with TRBJ1-1; D remains unclear. V was pared by 6 bases and J by 1 base, with 13 bases between. The CDR3 runs to 14 residues. CDR1 and CDR2 from the germline V gene are SGHDT and YYEEEE. The CDR3 sequence: CASIRGISNTEAFF. In DNA form, the CDR3 reads TGTGCCAGCATCAGAGGGATTTCGAACACTGAAGCTTTCTTT.

The chain is built from TRBV7-9 and TRBJ1-1; D gene uncertain. CDR3 length: 16 residues. Trimming cost V 3 bases and J 1 base, with 15 bases left between them. CDR1 is SEHNR, CDR2 FQNEAQ, per germline (reference sequence). CDR3 nucleotides: TGTGCCAGCAGCTTGGATTGGGCCGCGGGGAACACTGAAGCTTTCTTT. This codes for CASSLDWAAGNTEAFF.

The genes are TRBV3-1 (or the pseudogene TRBV3-2) and TRBJ2-1, with D perhaps TRBD2 (5 bases). Trimming took off 0 bases at V and 10 bases at J, with 10 bases between the two ends. CDR3 length: 13 residues. CDR1 and CDR2 (germline): LGHDT, YNNKEL (reference sequence). CDR3 in DNA: TGTGCCAGCAGCCAAGAACTAAGCGGAGAGCAGTTCTTC. Protein: CASSQELSGEQFF.

This chain links TRBV27 with TRBJ2-3; 9 bases line up with TRBD2. Germline trimming cut 5 bases from V and 6 bases from J; bases unmatched to any gene: 12. CDR1 and CDR2 (germline): MNHEY, SMNVEV (reference sequence). The CDR3 consists of 16 residues. In DNA, the CDR3 is TGTGCCAGCAGTACTAATGGGATAGCGGGAGTGGATACGCAGTATTTT. Translated, it gives CASSTNGIAGVDTQYF.

The rearrangement uses TRBV27 and TRBJ2-1, with TRBD2 matching over 7 bases. Germline V gives CDR1 MNHEY, CDR2 SMNVEV (reference sequence). The CDR3 is 15 residues long. V shed 3 bases and J 4 bases; nucleotides not matched to a gene: 6. The CDR3 region is CASSFKGDYYNEQFF. The DNA of the CDR3 is TGTGCCAGCAGTTTTAAAGGGGACTATTACAATGAGCAGTTCTTC.

This chain joins TRBV14 and TRBJ2-3, with 9 bases matching TRBD2. The CDR3 length is 18 residues. Losses at the gene ends were 0 bases for V and 4 bases for J; bases not matched to a gene: 11. Germline V gene lookup returns CDR1 SGHDN and CDR2 FVKESK. The CDR3 is CASSQDGWSGRTADTQYF. In nucleotides, the CDR3 is TGTGCCAGCAGCCAAGATGGGTGGAGCGGGAGGACGGCAGATACGCAGTATTTT.

The chain has TRBV2 and TRBJ2-2; a possible D gene is TRBD1 (5 bases). Between the trimmed V and J ends, which lost 1 base and 5 bases, there was a span of 11 bases. Per germline, CDR1 SNHLY and CDR2 FYNNEI. The length of the CDR3 is 15 residues. CDR3 residues: CASSEGSPGTGELFF. The CDR3 DNA reads TGTGCCAGCAGTGAAGGTTCCCCAGGGACCGGGGAGCTGTTTTTT.

This chain connects TRBV12-5 to TRBJ1-1, with 11 bases that match TRBD1. This CDR3 is built from 15 residues. V trimming: 5 bases; J trimming: 4 bases; junction bases outside the gene matches: 6. Germline V lookup: CDR1 LGHNT, CDR2 FRNRAP. The CDR3 nucleotides are TGTGCTAGTGGTCCCGGACAGGGGGCGAGCACTGAAGCTTTCTTT. This translates into CASGPGQGASTEAFF.

The CDR3 DNA follows: TGTGCCAGCAGCCAAGAGTTTAGGCAGGGCATCAGTGGCTACACCTTC. It yields the protein CASSQEFRQGISGYTF. V and J are TRBV4-2 and TRBJ1-2, with TRBD1 as a possible D gene (5 bases). This CDR3 spans 16 amino acids. Trimming pared 0 bases from V and 7 bases from J, leaving 18 bases between. The germline V gene has CDR1 LGHNA and CDR2 YNFKEQ.

The chain recombines TRBV5-1 with TRBJ2-5, with 10 bases that match TRBD2. The CDR3 contains 15 residues. V trimming: 1 base; J trimming: 3 bases; junction bases outside the gene matches: 3. Germline CDR1 and CDR2: SGHRS and YFSETQ. CDR3 sequence (DNA): TGCGCCAGCAGCTTGTTGCTAGCGGGAGAAGAGACCCAGTACTTC. Translated, it gives CASSLLLAGEETQYF.

The chain combines TRBV11-2 with TRBJ2-7, with a tentative D call TRBD2 (5 bases). This CDR3 spans 15 amino acids. The germline gives CDR1 SGHAT, CDR2 FQNNGV. V was trimmed by 5 bases and J by 5 bases, leaving 19 bases between them. CDR3 DNA: TGTGCCAGCAGCCTAGCATGGGCCGATCCGCACGAGCAGTACTTC. Encoded protein: CASSLAWADPHEQYF.

This clone has just one count. The V and J genes are TRBV7-2 and TRBJ2-1; 11 bases are shared with TRBD2. CDR3 length equals 16 residues. V was pared by 4 bases and J by 2 bases, with 4 bases of the junction left unmatched. Germline V gene lookup returns CDR1 SGHTA and CDR2 FQGNSA. The CDR3: CASSYLAGGPYNEQFF. Here the CDR3 DNA reads TGTGCCAGCAGCTACCTAGCGGGAGGACCCTACAATGAGCAGTTCTTC.

The gene calls are TRBV5-6 and TRBJ2-7; no clear D gene. Germline CDR1 SGHDT, CDR2 YYEEEE. The CDR3 is made up of 14 amino acids. Trimming removed 4 bases at V and 5 bases at J, with 16 bases between. This CDR3 reads CASSPRPPGDEQYF. The CDR3 nucleotides read TGTGCCAGCAGCCCCCGCCCCCCCGGAGACGAGCAGTACTTC.

The chain recombines TRBV19 with TRBJ2-1, with D perhaps TRBD2 (5 bases). The V and J ends lost 2 bases and 0 bases respectively, with 11 bases between them. Germline V gene lookup returns CDR1 LNHDA and CDR2 SQIVND (reference sequence). The CDR3 loop spans 16 amino acids. In DNA form, the CDR3 reads TGTGCCAGTAGTATATCCGGGAAGGTCTCCTACAATGAGCAGTTCTTC. Translating it yields CASSISGKVSYNEQFF.

This rearrangement joins TRBV9 to TRBJ2-3, with D tentatively TRBD1 (5 bases). V was cut by 1 base and J by 4 bases, with 7 bases left in between. Germline-derived CDR1 and CDR2 are SGDLS and YYNGEE. This CDR3 is built from 13 residues. In DNA form, the CDR3 reads TGTGCCAGCAGCGTACAGGGTCCAGATACGCAGTATTTT. This sequence encodes CASSVQGPDTQYF.

The chain recombines TRBV28 with TRBJ2-3; D is perhaps TRBD1 (6 bases). Germline CDR1 and CDR2: MDHEN and SYDVKM. Trimming removed 5 bases at V and 2 bases at J, with 20 bases between. The length of the CDR3 is 17 residues. For the CDR3, the DNA is TGTGCCAGCAGTCGGCCTTTGACAGGTGCCATCACAGATACGCAGTATTTT. It is translated as CASSRPLTGAITDTQYF.

The chain joins TRBV5-4 to TRBJ2-3; tentatively, D is TRBD2 (5 bases). Germline values: CDR1 SGHNT, CDR2 YYREEE (reference sequence). Trimming pared 4 bases from V and 2 bases from J, leaving 14 bases between. The CDR3 totals 15 residues. The CDR3 coding sequence is TGTGCCAGCAGCCTCGTTAGTAGCGACACAGATACGCAGTATTTT. Translated, it gives CASSLVSSDTDTQYF.